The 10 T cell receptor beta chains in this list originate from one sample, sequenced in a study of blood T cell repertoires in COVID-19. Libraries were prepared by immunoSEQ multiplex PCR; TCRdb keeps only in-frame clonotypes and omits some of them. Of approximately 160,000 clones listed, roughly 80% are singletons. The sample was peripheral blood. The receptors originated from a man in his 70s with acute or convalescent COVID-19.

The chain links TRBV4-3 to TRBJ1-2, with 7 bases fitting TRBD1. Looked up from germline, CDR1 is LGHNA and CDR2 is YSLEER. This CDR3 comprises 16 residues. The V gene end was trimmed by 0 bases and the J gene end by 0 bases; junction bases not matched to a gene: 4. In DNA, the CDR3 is TGCGCCAGCAGCCAAGAGGGCAGGGGGACTAACTATGGCTACACCTTC. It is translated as CASSQEGRGTNYGYTF.

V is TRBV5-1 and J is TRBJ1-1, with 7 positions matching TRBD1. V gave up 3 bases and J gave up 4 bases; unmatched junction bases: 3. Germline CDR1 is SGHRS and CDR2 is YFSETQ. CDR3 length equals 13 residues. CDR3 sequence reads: CASSSGQVTEAFF. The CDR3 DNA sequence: TGCGCCAGCAGCTCAGGACAGGTCACTGAAGCTTTCTTT.

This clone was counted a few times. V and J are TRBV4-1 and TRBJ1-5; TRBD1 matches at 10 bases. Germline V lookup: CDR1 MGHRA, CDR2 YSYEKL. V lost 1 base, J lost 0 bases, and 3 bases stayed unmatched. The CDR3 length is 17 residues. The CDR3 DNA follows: TGCGCCAGCAGCCAAGGACAGGGGGCTTTTAGCAATCAGCCCCAGCATTTT. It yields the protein CASSQGQGAFSNQPQHF.

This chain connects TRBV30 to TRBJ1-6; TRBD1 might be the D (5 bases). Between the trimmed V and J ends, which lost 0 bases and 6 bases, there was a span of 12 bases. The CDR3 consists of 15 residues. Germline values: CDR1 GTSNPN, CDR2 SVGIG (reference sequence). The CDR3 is CAWSVGGAGNSPLHF. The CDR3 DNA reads TGTGCCTGGAGTGTAGGCGGGGCGGGTAATTCACCCCTCCACTTT.

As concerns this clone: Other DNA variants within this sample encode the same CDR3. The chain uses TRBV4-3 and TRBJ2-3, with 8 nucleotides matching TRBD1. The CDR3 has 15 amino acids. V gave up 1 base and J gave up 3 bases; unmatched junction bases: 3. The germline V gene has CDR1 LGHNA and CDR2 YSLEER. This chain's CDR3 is CASSQGTGSTDTQYF. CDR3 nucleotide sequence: TGCGCCAGCAGCCAAGGGACAGGGTCGACAGATACGCAGTATTTT.

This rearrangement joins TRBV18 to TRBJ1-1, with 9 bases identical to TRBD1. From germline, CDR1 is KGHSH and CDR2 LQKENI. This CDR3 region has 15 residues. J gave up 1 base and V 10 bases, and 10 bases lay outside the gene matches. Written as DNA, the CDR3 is TGTGCCACCTTGGGACAGGGCAGTCCGAACACTGAAGCTTTCTTT. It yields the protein CATLGQGSPNTEAFF.

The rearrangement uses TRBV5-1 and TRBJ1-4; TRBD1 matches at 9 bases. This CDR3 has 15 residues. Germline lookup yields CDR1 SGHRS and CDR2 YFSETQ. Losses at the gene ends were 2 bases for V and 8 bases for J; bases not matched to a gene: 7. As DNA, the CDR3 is TGCGCCAGCAGCTTAGGCGGGACAGGGCTGGAAAAACTGTTTTTT. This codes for CASSLGGTGLEKLFF.

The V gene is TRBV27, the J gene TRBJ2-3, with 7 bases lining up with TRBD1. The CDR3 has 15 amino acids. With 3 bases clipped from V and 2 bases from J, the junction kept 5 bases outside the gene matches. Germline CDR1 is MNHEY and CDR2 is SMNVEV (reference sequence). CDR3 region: CASSFKGANTDTQYF. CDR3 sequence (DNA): TGTGCCAGCAGTTTTAAGGGGGCGAACACAGATACGCAGTATTTT.

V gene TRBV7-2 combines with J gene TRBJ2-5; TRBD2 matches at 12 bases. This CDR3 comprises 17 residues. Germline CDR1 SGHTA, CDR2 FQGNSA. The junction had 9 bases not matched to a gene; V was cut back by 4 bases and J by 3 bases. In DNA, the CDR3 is TGTGCCAGCAGCTCGTCGCTGCCTAGCGGGGGGGAAGAGACCCAGTACTTC. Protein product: CASSSSLPSGGEETQYF.

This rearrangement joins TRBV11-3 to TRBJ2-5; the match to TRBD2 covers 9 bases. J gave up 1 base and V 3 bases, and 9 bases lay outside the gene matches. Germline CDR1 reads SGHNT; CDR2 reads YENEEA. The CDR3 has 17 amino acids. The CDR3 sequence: CASSFEVAGAIQETQYF. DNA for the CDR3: TGTGCCAGCAGCTTCGAGGTAGCGGGAGCTATCCAAGAGACCCAGTACTTC.